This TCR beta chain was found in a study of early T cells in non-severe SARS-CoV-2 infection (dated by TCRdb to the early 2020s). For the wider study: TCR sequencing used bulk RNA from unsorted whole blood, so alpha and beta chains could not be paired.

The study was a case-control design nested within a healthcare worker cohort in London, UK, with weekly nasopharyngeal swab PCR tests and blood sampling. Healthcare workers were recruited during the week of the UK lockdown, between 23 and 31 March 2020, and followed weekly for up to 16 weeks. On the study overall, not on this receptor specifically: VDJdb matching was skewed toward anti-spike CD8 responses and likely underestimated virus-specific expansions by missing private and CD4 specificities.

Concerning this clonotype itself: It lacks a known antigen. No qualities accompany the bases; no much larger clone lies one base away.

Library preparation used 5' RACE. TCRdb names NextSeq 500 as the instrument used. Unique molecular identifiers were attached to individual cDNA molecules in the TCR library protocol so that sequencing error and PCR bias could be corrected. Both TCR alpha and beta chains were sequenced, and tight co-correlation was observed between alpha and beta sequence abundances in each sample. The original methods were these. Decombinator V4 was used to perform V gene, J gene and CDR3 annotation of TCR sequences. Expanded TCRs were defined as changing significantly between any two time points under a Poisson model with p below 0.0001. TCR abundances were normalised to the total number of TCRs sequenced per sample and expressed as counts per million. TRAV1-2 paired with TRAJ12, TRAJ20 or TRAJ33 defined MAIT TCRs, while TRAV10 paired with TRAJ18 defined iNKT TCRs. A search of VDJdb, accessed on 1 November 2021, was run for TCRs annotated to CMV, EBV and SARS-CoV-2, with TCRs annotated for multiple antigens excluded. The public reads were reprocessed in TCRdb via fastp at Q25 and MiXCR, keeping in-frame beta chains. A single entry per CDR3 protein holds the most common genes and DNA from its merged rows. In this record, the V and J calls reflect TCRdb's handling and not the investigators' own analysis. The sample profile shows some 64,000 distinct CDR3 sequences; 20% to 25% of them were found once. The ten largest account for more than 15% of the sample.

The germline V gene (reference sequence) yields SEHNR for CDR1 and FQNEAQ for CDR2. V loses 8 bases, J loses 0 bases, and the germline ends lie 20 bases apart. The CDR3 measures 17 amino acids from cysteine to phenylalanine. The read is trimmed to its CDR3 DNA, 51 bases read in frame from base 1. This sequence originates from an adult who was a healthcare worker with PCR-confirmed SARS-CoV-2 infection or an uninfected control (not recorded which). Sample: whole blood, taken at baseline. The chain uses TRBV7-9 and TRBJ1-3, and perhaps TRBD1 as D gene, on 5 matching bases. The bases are TGTGCCAGCGCACCGCCCGCAGGACAAAGCTCTGGAAACACCATATATTTT. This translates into CASAPPAGQSSGNTIYF. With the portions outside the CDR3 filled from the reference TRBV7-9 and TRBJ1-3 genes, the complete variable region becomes DTGVSQNPRHKITKRGQNVTFRCDPISEHNRLYWYRQTLGQGPEFLTYFQNEAQLEKSRLLSDRFSAERPKGSFSTLEIQRTEQGDSAMYLCASAPPAGQSSGNTIYFGEGSWLTVV.